One TCR beta chain is described in this entry. Its antigen target is currently unknown. One base away there is no much larger clone; base qualities are not given. The data are from a study of cytomegalovirus exposure and HLA in healthy donors (TCRdb year 2017). For the wider study: According to a later analysis, one platform produced both the approximately 110 validation repertoires and the 670 or so repertoires of the first cohort. The study aimed to test whether cataloging public T cell receptors could reveal signatures of past pathogen exposure. Besides the first cohort of 500 to 700 subjects, a separate validation cohort made up of about 120 different subjects was used. To predict cytomegalovirus infection status, the study combined high-throughput TCR immunosequencing, statistical association of individual TCRs with disease status, and machine learning. General findings and caveats noted by the study authors: In both the original and validation cohorts, the classifier was reported to diagnose cytomegalovirus status with high specificity and sensitivity. Most TCR sequences were seen in very few donors, while some public TCRs were found in many individuals. In vitro tests confirmed that a few of the cytomegalovirus-associated TCR beta chains recognize cytomegalovirus antigens. The study listed 150 to 200 TCR beta chains as associated with cytomegalovirus. The authors suggested that the approach could potentially be extended to other disease states and immunological phenotypes. A later analysis found that TCRs clustered in the first cohort also tended to co-occur in the 120 validation repertoires, with 94% of cluster scores above 0. A later analysis had no HLA typing for the validation cohort, so co-occurrence there was scored across all 130 or so repertoires.

The donors were included in the validation cohort of approximately 120 subjects, a group kept apart from the approximately 690-subject first cohort. The CDR3, cysteine through phenylalanine, is 13 amino acids long. Of all the DNA, just the CDR3 is kept, 39 bases in frame from base 1. Trimmed from V: 5 bases; trimmed from J: 1 base; junction bases lacking a gene match: 0. Reading the germline V gene gives CDR1 MDHEN and CDR2 SYDVKM. The library came from the immunoSEQ multiplex PCR assay. The study's processing was this. A statistical classification framework was built for diagnosing cytomegalovirus status from the catalog of TCR beta chain sequences. TCRdb took this table from immuneACCESS and kept in-frame rearrangements with V and J called. Such tables lack part of the clones; where checked against another copy, unresolved V genes explain under half of the gap, and the rest is unexplained. Clone size and V and J calls were adopted from that table, with D and trimming inferred from the DNA. In all, the sample holds approximately 170,000 clones, and roughly 80% of those were seen once. About a tenth of the sample is taken by the ten largest.

This clonotype was sampled from a man between 25 and 39 years old in good health and CMV-seropositive. Input material: PBMCs. The rearrangement combines TRBV28 with TRBJ2-5, with TRBD1 identical over 8 junction bases. The sequenced DNA: TGTGCCAGCAGTGACAGGGGCCAAGAGACCCAGTACTTC. This codes for CASSDRGQETQYF.